The next 8 T cell receptor beta chains were all read from a single sample in a study of CD8+CD57+ T cells in acquired aplastic anemia. Genomic DNA, serving as template, underwent TCR beta VDJ and CDR3 profiling. TCRdb redid the calling of the reads with MiXCR, one entry per CDR3 protein. This sample has 75,000 to 90,000 distinct CDR3 sequences, with over 35% found just once. The sequenced material came from sorted CD4+, CD8+, or CD8+CD57+ T cells (not recorded which) from PBMCs. These receptors were taken from a human donor in good health, serving as a control.

A note on this clonotype: The junction and the germline gene differ at one end; a read error may be behind it. For the CDR3, the DNA is TGTGCCAGCAGCCGGGACAGCTCAAATCCGCCCCAGCATTTT. Translation: CASSRDSSNPPQHF. The chain combines TRBV7-2 with TRBJ1-5; 7 positions match TRBD1. The V gene's germline CDR1 is SGHTA and CDR2 FQGNSA. The CDR3 contains 14 residues.

This clonotype was seen a handful of times. The chain combines TRBV7-9 with TRBJ2-5; D is unclear. The CDR3 loop spans 11 amino acids. V was trimmed by 11 bases and J by 4 bases, leaving 11 bases between them. Germline CDR1 SEHNR, CDR2 FQNEAQ (reference sequence). This CDR3 is CAELDIETQYF. CDR3 DNA sequence: TGTGCCGAGTTAGATATAGAGACCCAGTACTTC.

Worth noting for this clonotype: At one end, the junction sequence differs from germline, possibly due to a read error. The chain recombines TRBV7-7 with TRBJ1-2; a weak D match, TRBD1 (6 bases). The CDR3 loop spans 14 amino acids. Per the germline V gene, CDR1 is SSHAT and CDR2 is FNYEAQ (reference sequence). CDR3 region: CASSLAAGVYGYTF. DNA for the CDR3: TGTGCTAGCAGCTTAGCGGCAGGGGTGTATGGCTACACCTTC.

This clonotype was seen repeatedly, ten times or more. This chain connects TRBV9 to TRBJ1-2; 8 bases are shared with TRBD1. V was pared by 6 bases and J by 2 bases, with 9 bases of the junction left unmatched. Per germline, CDR1 SGDLS and CDR2 YYNGEE. CDR3 length: 15 residues. This CDR3 is CASTARTGWNYGYTF. The CDR3 DNA follows: TGTGCCAGCACGGCCCGGACAGGGTGGAACTATGGCTACACCTTC. Filled out from reference TRBV9 and TRBJ1-2, the complete variable domain reads DSGVTQTPKHLITATGQRVTLRCSPRSGDLSVYWYQQSLDQGLQFLIQYYNGEERAKGNILERFSAQQFPDLHSELNLSSLELGDSALYFCASTARTGWNYGYTFGSGTRLTVV.

The chain combines TRBV24-1 with TRBJ1-2, with D possibly TRBD1 on 6 matching bases. The CDR3 runs 13 residues. The germline gives CDR1 KGHDR, CDR2 SFDVKD. With 9 bases removed from V and 7 bases from J, the gap between germline ends came to 17 bases. CDR3 region: CATAGAATVGYTF. The CDR3 nucleotides read TGTGCCACCGCGGGGGCCGCAACTGTTGGCTACACCTTC.

This clonotype has a handful of counts. It may be a read error: a sequence one base away is much more abundant. This chain joins TRBV19 and TRBJ2-2, with 8 bases lining up with TRBD1. Germline lookup yields CDR1 LNHDA and CDR2 SQIVND (reference sequence). The CDR3 spans 15 residues. V trimming: 6 bases; J trimming: 3 bases; junction bases outside the gene matches: 6. The chain's CDR3 is CASSTLDRDTGELFF. The CDR3 DNA sequence: TGTGCCAGTAGCACATTGGACAGGGACACCGGGGAGCTGTTTTTT.

This clonotype was counted many times. The V call is TRBV6-1, the J call TRBJ2-7, with unresolved D. Germline V gene data show CDR1 as MNHNS and CDR2 as SASEGT. This CDR3 region has 13 residues. Trimming stripped 0 bases from V and 4 bases from J, with 7 bases between. The CDR3 loop is CASSEAGSYEQYF. As DNA, the CDR3 is TGTGCCAGCAGTGAAGCGGGCTCTTACGAGCAGTACTTC.

This clonotype was seen ten or more times. This rearrangement joins TRBV5-5 to TRBJ1-2, with a weak D call TRBD1 (5 bases). The germline V gene has CDR1 SGHKS and CDR2 YYEKEE (reference sequence). V was trimmed by 2 bases and J by 5 bases, leaving 10 bases between them. The CDR3 covers 13 residues. The CDR3 nucleotides are TGTGCCAGCAGCTTTGGGGGTGTATATGGCTACACCTTC. Translation: CASSFGGVYGYTF.